The TCR beta chain under discussion was sequenced for a study of T cells in Graves' hyperthyroidism and ophthalmopathy. Findings of the study overall: Blood also carried most thyroid clonotypes expanded above 0.001. A model using 13 V-J features told ophthalmopathy apart from stable hyperthyroidism.

The hyperthyroidism patients had all been newly diagnosed, and their disease duration was under 2 months. Their ages ranged from 18 to 65 years. This clonotype occurred a few times. Its specificity is not known. Trimming took off 5 bases at V and 1 base at J, with 7 bases between the two ends. Germline loops: CDR1 SGHTA, CDR2 FQGTGA. The CDR3 totals 13 residues. What was amplified from RNA transcripts were TCR beta CDR3 regions. In the first-round RT-PCR of the TCR CDR3, the HTBI primer set was used. TCRdb passed the multiplex PCR reads through MiXCR, listing each CDR3 protein once. The sample records around 450,000 distinct CDR3 sequences, approximately 15% being singletons.

The material sequenced was blood. The chain links TRBV7-3 to TRBJ2-3; D is undetermined. The receptor's source is a woman under 30 with Graves' hyperthyroidism. The CDR3 sequence is CASSTRGTDTQYF. In DNA form, the CDR3 reads TGTGCCAGCAGCACCCGCGGCACAGATACGCAGTATTTT.